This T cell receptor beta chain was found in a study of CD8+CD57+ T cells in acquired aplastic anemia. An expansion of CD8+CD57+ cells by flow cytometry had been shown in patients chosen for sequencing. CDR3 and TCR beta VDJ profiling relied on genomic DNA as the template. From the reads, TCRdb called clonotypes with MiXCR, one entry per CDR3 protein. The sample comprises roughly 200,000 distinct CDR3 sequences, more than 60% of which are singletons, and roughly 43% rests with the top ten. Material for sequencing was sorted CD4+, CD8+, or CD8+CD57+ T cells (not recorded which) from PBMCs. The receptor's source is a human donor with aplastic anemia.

This chain's CDR3 is CASSAGGKSYNEQFF. As DNA, the CDR3 is TGTGCCAGCAGCGCCGGGGGTAAATCCTACAATGAGCAGTTCTTC. The chain couples TRBV9 to TRBJ2-1; D perhaps matches TRBD2 (6 bases). CDR1 SGDLS and CDR2 YYNGEE come from the germline V gene. V was clipped by 3 bases and J by 1 base, with 11 bases between them. The CDR3 is 15 amino acids.